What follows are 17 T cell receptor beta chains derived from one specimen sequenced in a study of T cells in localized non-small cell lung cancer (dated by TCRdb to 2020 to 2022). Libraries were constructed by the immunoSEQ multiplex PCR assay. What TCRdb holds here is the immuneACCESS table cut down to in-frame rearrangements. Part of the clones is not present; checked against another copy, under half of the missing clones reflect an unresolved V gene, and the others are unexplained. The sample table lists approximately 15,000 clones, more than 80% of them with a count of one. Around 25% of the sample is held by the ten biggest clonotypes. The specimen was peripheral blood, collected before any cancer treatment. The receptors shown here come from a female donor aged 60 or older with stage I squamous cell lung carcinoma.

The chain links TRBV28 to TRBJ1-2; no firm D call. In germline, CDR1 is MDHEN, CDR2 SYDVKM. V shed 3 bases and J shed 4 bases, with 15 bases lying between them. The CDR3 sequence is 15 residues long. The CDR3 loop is CASSLLSTGPYGYTF. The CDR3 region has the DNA TGTGCCAGCAGTTTGCTAAGTACCGGGCCCTATGGCTACACCTTC.

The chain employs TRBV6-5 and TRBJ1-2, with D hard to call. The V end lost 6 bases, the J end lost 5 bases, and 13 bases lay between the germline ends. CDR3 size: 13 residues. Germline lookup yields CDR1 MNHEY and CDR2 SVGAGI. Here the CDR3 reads CASSPGDIYGYTF. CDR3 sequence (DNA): TGTGCCAGCAGCCCGGGTGATATTTATGGCTACACCTTC.

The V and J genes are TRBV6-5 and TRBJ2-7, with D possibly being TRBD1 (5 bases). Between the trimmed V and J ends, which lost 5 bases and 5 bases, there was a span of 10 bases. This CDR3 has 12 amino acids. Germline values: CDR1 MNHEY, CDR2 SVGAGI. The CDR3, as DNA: TGTGCCAGCAGTCGGGCAGGGAACGAGCAGTACTTC. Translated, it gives CASSRAGNEQYF.

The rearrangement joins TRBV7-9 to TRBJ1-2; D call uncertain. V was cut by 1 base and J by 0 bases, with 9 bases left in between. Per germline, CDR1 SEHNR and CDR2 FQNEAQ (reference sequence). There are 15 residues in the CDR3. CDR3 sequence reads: CASSLDSPTNYGYTF. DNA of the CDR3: TGTGCCAGCAGCTTAGACAGCCCTACTAACTATGGCTACACCTTC.

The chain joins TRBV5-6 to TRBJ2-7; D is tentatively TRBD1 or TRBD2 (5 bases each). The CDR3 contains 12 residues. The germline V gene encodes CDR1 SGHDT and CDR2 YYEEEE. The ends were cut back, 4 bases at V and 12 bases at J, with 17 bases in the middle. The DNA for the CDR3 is TGTGCCAGCAGCACGGGACCTTCCAGGCGGTACTTC. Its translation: CASSTGPSRRYF.

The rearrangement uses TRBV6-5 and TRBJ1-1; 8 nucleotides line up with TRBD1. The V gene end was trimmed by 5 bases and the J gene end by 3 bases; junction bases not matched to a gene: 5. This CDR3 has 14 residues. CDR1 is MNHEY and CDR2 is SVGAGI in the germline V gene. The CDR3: CASSDQGAYTEAFF. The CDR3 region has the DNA TGTGCCAGCAGTGACCAGGGGGCGTACACTGAAGCTTTCTTT.

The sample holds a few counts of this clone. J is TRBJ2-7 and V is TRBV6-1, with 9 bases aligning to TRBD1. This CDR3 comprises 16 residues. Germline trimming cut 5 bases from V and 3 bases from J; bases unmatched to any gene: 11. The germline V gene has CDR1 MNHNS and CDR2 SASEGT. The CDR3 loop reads CASSQDRDRVFYEQYF. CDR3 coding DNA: TGTGCCAGCAGTCAAGACCGGGACAGGGTGTTCTACGAGCAGTACTTC.

CDR3 sequence (DNA): TGTGCCTGGGTGGACTGGAGGAACACTGAAGCTTTCTTT. It is translated as CAWVDWRNTEAFF. This chain connects TRBV30 to TRBJ1-1; D ambiguous. V was clipped by 5 bases and J by 1 base, with 11 bases between them. Germline V lookup: CDR1 GTSNPN, CDR2 SVGIG (reference sequence). The CDR3 runs to 13 residues.

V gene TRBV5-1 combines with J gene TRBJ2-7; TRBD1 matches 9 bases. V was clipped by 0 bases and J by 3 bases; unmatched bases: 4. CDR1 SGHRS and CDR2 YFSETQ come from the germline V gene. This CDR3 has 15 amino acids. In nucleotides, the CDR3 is TGCGCCAGCAGCTTGGCTCCGGGACAGGGCTACGAGCAGTACTTC. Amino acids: CASSLAPGQGYEQYF.

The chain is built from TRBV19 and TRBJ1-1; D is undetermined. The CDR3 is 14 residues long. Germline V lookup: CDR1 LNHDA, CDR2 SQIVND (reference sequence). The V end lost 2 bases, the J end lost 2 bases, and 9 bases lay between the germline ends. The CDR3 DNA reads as TGTGCCAGTAGTATAAGTGTGGGTAACACTGAAGCTTTCTTT. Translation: CASSISVGNTEAFF.

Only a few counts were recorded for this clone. CDR3 amino acids: CSALAMGDGEQFF. CDR3 DNA sequence: TGCAGCGCGCTCGCCATGGGGGATGGCGAGCAGTTCTTC. The V and J genes are TRBV29-1 and TRBJ2-1; the D gene could be TRBD1 or TRBD2 (5 bases each). The CDR3 is 13 residues long. From germline, CDR1 is SQVTM and CDR2 ANQGSEA. The ends were cut back, 7 bases at V and 10 bases at J, with 20 bases in the middle.

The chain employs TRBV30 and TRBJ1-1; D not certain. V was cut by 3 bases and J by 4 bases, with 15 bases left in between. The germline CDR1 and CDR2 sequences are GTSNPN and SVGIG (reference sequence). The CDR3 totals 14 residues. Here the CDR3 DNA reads TGTGCCTGGAGAAGTAAGGGTAAGGTCACTGAAGCTTTCTTT. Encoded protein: CAWRSKGKVTEAFF.

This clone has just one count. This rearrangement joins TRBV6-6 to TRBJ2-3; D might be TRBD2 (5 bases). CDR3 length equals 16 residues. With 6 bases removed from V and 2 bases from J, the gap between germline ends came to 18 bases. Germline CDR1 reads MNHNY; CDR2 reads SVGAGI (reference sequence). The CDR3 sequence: CASRRSAARVTDTQYF. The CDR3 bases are TGTGCCAGCAGACGCTCCGCAGCGCGGGTCACAGATACGCAGTATTTT.

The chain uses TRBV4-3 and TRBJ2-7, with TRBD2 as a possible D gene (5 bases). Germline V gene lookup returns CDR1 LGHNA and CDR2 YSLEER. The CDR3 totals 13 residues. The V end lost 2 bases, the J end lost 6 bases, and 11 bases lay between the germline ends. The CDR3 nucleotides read TGCGCCAGCAGCCAAACCCGAGGGCGCGAGCAGTACTTC. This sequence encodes CASSQTRGREQYF.

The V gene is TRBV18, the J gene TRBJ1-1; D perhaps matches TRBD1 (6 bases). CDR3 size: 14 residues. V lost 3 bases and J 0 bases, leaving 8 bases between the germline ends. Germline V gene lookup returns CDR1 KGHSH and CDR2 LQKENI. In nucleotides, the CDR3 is TGTGCCAGCTCACCGGACAGCCTGAACACTGAAGCTTTCTTT. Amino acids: CASSPDSLNTEAFF.

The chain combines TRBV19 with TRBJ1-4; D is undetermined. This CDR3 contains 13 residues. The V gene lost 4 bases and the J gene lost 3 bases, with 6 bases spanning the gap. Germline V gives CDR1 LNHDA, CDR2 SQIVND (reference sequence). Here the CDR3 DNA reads TGTGCCAGTAGTAGCCAGGCTAATGAAAAACTGTTTTTT. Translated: CASSSQANEKLFF. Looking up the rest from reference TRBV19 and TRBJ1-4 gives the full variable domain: DGGITQSPKYLFRKEGQNVTLSCEQNLNHDAMYWYRQDPGQGLRLIYYSQIVNDFQKGDIAEGYSVSREKKESFPLTVTSAQKNPTAFYLCASSSQANEKLFFGSGTQLSVL.

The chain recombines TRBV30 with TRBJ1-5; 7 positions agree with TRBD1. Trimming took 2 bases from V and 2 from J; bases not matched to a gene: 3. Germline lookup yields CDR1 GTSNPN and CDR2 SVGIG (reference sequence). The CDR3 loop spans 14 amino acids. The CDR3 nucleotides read TGTGCCTGGAGTACAGGGGACGGCAATCAGCCCCAGCATTTT. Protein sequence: CAWSTGDGNQPQHF.